The sequence of this T cell receptor (beta chain) was determined in a study of cytomegalovirus exposure and HLA in healthy donors. General study findings and limits: Previously analyzed data showed that most TCR beta V segments were productive at a frequency of about 90% or about 30%. TCR beta chains numbering under 200 were designated cytomegalovirus-associated. As a later analysis showed, a missense DCLRE1C variant was linked to trimming of TCR beta V- and J-genes. A later analysis revealed that TCR association rates differed between HLA loci, peaking at DRB1 and bottoming out at HLA-C.

About this clone itself: Its specificity is not known.

Germline assignment: CDR1 SNHLY and CDR2 FYNNEI. V dropped 11 bases and J dropped 6; count of bases not matched to a gene: 13. The CDR3 has 15 amino acids. In the PCR, 60 Vbeta and 13 Jbeta primers were used. Clones were read by immunoSEQ multiplex PCR, and TCRdb kept only the in-frame ones, dropping some. Here the sample table reports 150,000 to 200,000 clones. The rearrangement uses TRBV2 and TRBJ2-2; 9 bases map to TRBD1. The sample was PBMCs. The sequence came from a woman in her sixties in good health and CMV-seronegative. CDR3 bases: TGTGCCGGCTCCAGACAGGGGGATCGCTCCGGGGAGCTGTTTTTT. This encodes CAGSRQGDRSGELFF.